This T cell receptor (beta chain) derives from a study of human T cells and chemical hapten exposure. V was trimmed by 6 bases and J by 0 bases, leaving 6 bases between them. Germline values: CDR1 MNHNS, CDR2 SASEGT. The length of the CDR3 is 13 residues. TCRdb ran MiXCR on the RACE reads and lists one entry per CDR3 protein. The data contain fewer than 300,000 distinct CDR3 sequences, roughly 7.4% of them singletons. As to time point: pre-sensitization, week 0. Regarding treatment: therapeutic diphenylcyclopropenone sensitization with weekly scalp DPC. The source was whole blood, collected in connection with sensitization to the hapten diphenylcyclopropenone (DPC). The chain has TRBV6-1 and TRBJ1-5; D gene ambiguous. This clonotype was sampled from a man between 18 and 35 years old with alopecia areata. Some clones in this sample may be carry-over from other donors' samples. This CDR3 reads CASRRDSNQPQHF. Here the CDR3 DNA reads TGTGCCAGCAGGAGGGATAGCAATCAGCCCCAGCATTTT.